Sequencing of this T cell receptor (beta chain) was carried out in a study of T cells in Graves' hyperthyroidism and ophthalmopathy. Study-level background: Peripheral blood was drawn at first diagnosis, prior to all treatment.

The germline V gene encodes CDR1 SGHRS and CDR2 YFSETQ. V lost 7 bases, J lost 5 bases, and 19 bases lay in between. CDR3 length: 14 amino acids. The table lists this clonotype with many counts. Template material for amplifying TCR beta CDR3 regions consisted of RNA transcripts. An initial round of RT-PCR targeting the TCR CDR3 relied on the HTBI primer set. One entry per CDR3 protein results from TCRdb running MiXCR on the multiplex PCR reads. The sample has about 280,000 distinct CDR3 sequences, about 25% seen once. Sequenced sample: blood. The clonotype originates from a man between 40 and 49 years old with Graves' hyperthyroidism that later progressed to Graves' ophthalmopathy. V usage is TRBV5-1 and J usage is TRBJ2-7, with a possible D match to TRBD1 (6 bases). CDR3 DNA: TGCGCCAGCTCAATCTCAACAGGGATCGACGAGCAGTACTTC. Amino acids: CASSISTGIDEQYF.